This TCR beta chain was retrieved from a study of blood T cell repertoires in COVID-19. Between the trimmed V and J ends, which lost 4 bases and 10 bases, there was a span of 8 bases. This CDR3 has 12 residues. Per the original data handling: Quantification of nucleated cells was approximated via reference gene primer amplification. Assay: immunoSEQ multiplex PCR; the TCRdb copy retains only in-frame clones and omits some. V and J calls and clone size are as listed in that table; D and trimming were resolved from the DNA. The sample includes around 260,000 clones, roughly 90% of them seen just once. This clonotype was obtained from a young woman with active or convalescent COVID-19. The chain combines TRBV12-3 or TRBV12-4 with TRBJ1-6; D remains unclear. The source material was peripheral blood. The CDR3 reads CASSSRGSPLHF. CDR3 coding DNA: TGTGCCAGCAGTTCCCGAGGCTCACCCCTCCACTTT.